A selection of T cell receptor beta chains follows, all from one sample in a study of blood T cell repertoires in COVID-19. Profiled with immunoSEQ multiplex PCR; TCRdb holds only in-frame clones, not every one. Counted here are 90,000 to 150,000 clones, around three quarters occurring once; the ten biggest clones make up around 3.9%. The sample taken for sequencing was peripheral blood. The receptors originated from an elderly woman with acute or convalescent COVID-19. CDR3s include the opening cysteine and the closing phenylalanine or tryptophan. Each record gives: J gene, V gene, D gene, clone size, CDR3 DNA, CDR3 protein. D genes are given only for firm matches. Size tells how often a clone was seen (once, few, many) or the class of an expanded clone, and some rows leave it out.

j_gene: TRBJ1-2; v_gene: TRBV28; d_gene: -; abundance: -; CDR3nt: TGTGCCAGCGCCCAGCAGGGTTATGGCTACACCTTC; CDR3aa: CASAQQGYGYTF
j_gene: TRBJ2-1; v_gene: TRBV29-1; d_gene: -; abundance: -; CDR3nt: TGCAGCGTTGAGGCTGACAATGAGCAGTTCTTC; CDR3aa: CSVEADNEQFF
j_gene: TRBJ1-3; v_gene: TRBV19; d_gene: -; abundance: few; CDR3nt: TGTGCCAGTTATCCCTCCTCTGGAAACACCATATATTTT; CDR3aa: CASYPSSGNTIYF
j_gene: TRBJ1-4; v_gene: TRBV5-1; d_gene: -; abundance: -; CDR3nt: TGCGCCAGCAGCTCATCTGACAGTTCCAATGAAAAACTGTTTTTT; CDR3aa: CASSSSDSSNEKLFF
j_gene: TRBJ2-2; v_gene: TRBV20-1; d_gene: TRBD1; abundance: once; CDR3nt: TGCAGTGCTAGTAGGACAGGGCGCACCGGGGAGCTGTTTTTT; CDR3aa: CSASRTGRTGELFF
j_gene: TRBJ1-4; v_gene: TRBV28; d_gene: -; abundance: -; CDR3nt: TGTGCCAGCACTGCACAGCAACCCGAAAAACTGTTTTTT; CDR3aa: CASTAQQPEKLFF
j_gene: TRBJ2-3; v_gene: TRBV4-3; d_gene: TRBD2; abundance: once; CDR3nt: TGCGCCAGCAGCCAAGATGCAACTAGCGGAGGAGATACGCAGTATTTT; CDR3aa: CASSQDATSGGDTQYF
j_gene: TRBJ1-5; v_gene: TRBV27; d_gene: TRBD1; abundance: -; CDR3nt: TGTGCCAGCAGCCCACAGGGGCGCACGCAGCCCCAGCATTTT; CDR3aa: CASSPQGRTQPQHF
j_gene: TRBJ1-6; v_gene: TRBV28; d_gene: -; abundance: -; CDR3nt: TGTGCCAGCAGTTTAAGTTCCCACAGGGCGCCCGGTTCACCCCTCCACTTT; CDR3aa: CASSLSSHRAPGSPLHF
j_gene: TRBJ2-7; v_gene: TRBV6-1; d_gene: TRBD1; abundance: -; CDR3nt: TGTGCCAGCAGTCCGGGACAGGGGTCCTACGAGCAGTACTTC; CDR3aa: CASSPGQGSYEQYF
j_gene: TRBJ2-7; v_gene: TRBV6-5; d_gene: -; abundance: -; CDR3nt: TGTGCCAGCAGGGGGGGGACACTCCACTCCTACGAGCAGTACTTC; CDR3aa: CASRGGTLHSYEQYF
j_gene: TRBJ1-1; v_gene: TRBV7-7; d_gene: -; abundance: -; CDR3nt: TGTGCTAGCAGCCTCGGGAGTGACACTGAAGCTTTCTTT; CDR3aa: CASSLGSDTEAFF
j_gene: TRBJ1-1; v_gene: TRBV7-2; d_gene: -; abundance: few; CDR3nt: TGTGCCAGCAGCCAAATACCAAGAGGGACTGAAGCTTTCTTT; CDR3aa: CASSQIPRGTEAFF
j_gene: TRBJ2-7; v_gene: TRBV10-1; d_gene: TRBD1; abundance: -; CDR3nt: TGCGCCAGCAGTCCTGGGACAGGGAACTACGAGCAGTACTTC; CDR3aa: CASSPGTGNYEQYF
j_gene: TRBJ2-3; v_gene: TRBV6-1; d_gene: TRBD1; abundance: -; CDR3nt: TGTGCCAGCAGTGCTCAGGGACAGGGGCTTATTGGAGATACGCAGTATTTT; CDR3aa: CASSAQGQGLIGDTQYF
j_gene: TRBJ1-3; v_gene: TRBV9; d_gene: -; abundance: -; CDR3nt: TGTGCCAGCAGCCCAGGGGTTCTTGGGGGAAACACCATATATTTT; CDR3aa: CASSPGVLGGNTIYF
j_gene: TRBJ2-1; v_gene: TRBV6-5; d_gene: TRBD2; abundance: -; CDR3nt: TGTGCCAGCAGTTTTTATAGCGGGGGGTCCTACAATGAGCAGTTCTTC; CDR3aa: CASSFYSGGSYNEQFF
j_gene: TRBJ1-6; v_gene: TRBV2; d_gene: TRBD1; abundance: -; CDR3nt: TGTGCCAGCAGTGGGGACAGGGGGCTTTGGAATTCACCCCTCCACTTT; CDR3aa: CASSGDRGLWNSPLHF
j_gene: TRBJ2-1; v_gene: TRBV2; d_gene: TRBD2; abundance: once; CDR3nt: TGTGCCAGTTCCCAGGGGGTTAGCGGGGGCAATGAGCAGTTCTTC; CDR3aa: CASSQGVSGGNEQFF
j_gene: TRBJ1-1; v_gene: TRBV5-1; d_gene: -; abundance: -; CDR3nt: TGCGCCAGCAGCTTTCAGGGAGGGGATTACACTGAAGCTTTCTTT; CDR3aa: CASSFQGGDYTEAFF
j_gene: TRBJ1-6; v_gene: TRBV2; d_gene: TRBD1; abundance: -; CDR3nt: TGTGCCAGCAGCCCTGGACAGGTCCCCTATAATTCACCCCTCCACTTT; CDR3aa: CASSPGQVPYNSPLHF
j_gene: TRBJ1-3; v_gene: TRBV12-3/TRBV12-4; d_gene: -; abundance: -; CDR3nt: TGTGCCAGCAGGAAGAGCTCTGGAAACACCATATATTTT; CDR3aa: CASRKSSGNTIYF
j_gene: TRBJ2-2; v_gene: TRBV19; d_gene: TRBD2; abundance: -; CDR3nt: TGTGCCAGTAGTATAGGAGGCGGGAGGAACACCGGGGAGCTGTTTTTT; CDR3aa: CASSIGGGRNTGELFF
j_gene: TRBJ1-5; v_gene: TRBV19; d_gene: TRBD1; abundance: -; CDR3nt: TGTGCCAGTAGTCTAGGCCCGGGACAGGGAGAGGGCTATCAGCCCCAGCATTTT; CDR3aa: CASSLGPGQGEGYQPQHF
j_gene: TRBJ1-5; v_gene: TRBV3-1/TRBV3-2; d_gene: -; abundance: -; CDR3nt: TGTGCCAGCAGCCAGAACAGGAATCAGCCCCAGCATTTT; CDR3aa: CASSQNRNQPQHF
j_gene: TRBJ1-2; v_gene: TRBV19; d_gene: -; abundance: -; CDR3nt: TGTGCCAGTACCTCATCTCGACAGGCCTCTAACTATGGCTACACCTTC; CDR3aa: CASTSSRQASNYGYTF
j_gene: TRBJ1-1; v_gene: TRBV14; d_gene: -; abundance: -; CDR3nt: TGTGCCAGCAGCCAAGTTCGGACATACACTGAAGCTTTCTTT; CDR3aa: CASSQVRTYTEAFF
j_gene: TRBJ2-2; v_gene: TRBV3-1/TRBV3-2; d_gene: -; abundance: few; CDR3nt: TGTGCCAGCAGCCTCAGATCCACCGGGGAGCTGTTTTTT; CDR3aa: CASSLRSTGELFF
j_gene: TRBJ2-2; v_gene: TRBV5-4; d_gene: -; abundance: -; CDR3nt: TGTGCCAGCAGCTTGCTTGGCCAGGGCAACACCGGGGAGCTGTTTTTT; CDR3aa: CASSLLGQGNTGELFF
j_gene: TRBJ2-3; v_gene: TRBV7-3; d_gene: TRBD2; abundance: once; CDR3nt: TGTGCCAGCAGCTTCGGGACTAGCGGGGGCACAGATACGCAGTATTTT; CDR3aa: CASSFGTSGGTDTQYF
j_gene: TRBJ2-7; v_gene: TRBV11-2; d_gene: TRBD2; abundance: once; CDR3nt: TGTGCCAGCAGCCCCTGGGGGGGCTACGAGCAGTACTTC; CDR3aa: CASSPWGGYEQYF
j_gene: TRBJ2-2; v_gene: TRBV10-3; d_gene: TRBD1; abundance: -; CDR3nt: TGTGCCATCAGTGAGTGGGGGTCTGCGGGACAGGGTAACACCGGGGAGCTGTTTTTT; CDR3aa: CAISEWGSAGQGNTGELFF
j_gene: TRBJ2-2; v_gene: TRBV28; d_gene: -; abundance: -; CDR3nt: TGTGCCAGCAGTTTTTTACAGGGGGGGGCCGGGGAGCTGTTTTTT; CDR3aa: CASSFLQGGAGELFF
j_gene: TRBJ2-1; v_gene: TRBV6-2/TRBV6-3; d_gene: TRBD1; abundance: -; CDR3nt: TGTGCCAGCAGTACCCGCCGATTGAGGGACAGGACGTACAATGAGCAGTTCTTC; CDR3aa: CASSTRRLRDRTYNEQFF
j_gene: TRBJ1-2; v_gene: TRBV7-9; d_gene: TRBD1; abundance: -; CDR3nt: TGTGCCAGCAGCTCGGACAGGGGCCTTGGTTCAGGGGGCTACACCTTC; CDR3aa: CASSSDRGLGSGGYTF
j_gene: TRBJ2-7; v_gene: TRBV7-2; d_gene: TRBD1; abundance: -; CDR3nt: TGTGCCAGCAGCTTCCAACAGGGGACCTACGAGCAGTACTTC; CDR3aa: CASSFQQGTYEQYF
j_gene: TRBJ1-2; v_gene: TRBV29-1; d_gene: TRBD1; abundance: -; CDR3nt: TGCAGCGTTGATCCCCTGGGACAGGGGGTAGATGGCTACACCTTC; CDR3aa: CSVDPLGQGVDGYTF
j_gene: TRBJ2-7; v_gene: TRBV7-2; d_gene: TRBD2; abundance: -; CDR3nt: TGTGCCAGCAGCCCCCACGGGGGGAACTCCTACGAGCAGTACTTC; CDR3aa: CASSPHGGNSYEQYF
j_gene: TRBJ1-2; v_gene: TRBV11-2; d_gene: -; abundance: -; CDR3nt: TGTGCCAGCAGCTTCCCAGGAGGTGAATATAACTATGGCTACACCTTC; CDR3aa: CASSFPGGEYNYGYTF
j_gene: TRBJ1-2; v_gene: TRBV5-1; d_gene: -; abundance: -; CDR3nt: TGCGCCAGCAGCTTGGGACAGAACTATGGCTACACCTTC; CDR3aa: CASSLGQNYGYTF
j_gene: TRBJ1-2; v_gene: TRBV19; d_gene: -; abundance: -; CDR3nt: TGTGCCAGTAGTATAGAAGGCAGGGGTGGCTACACCTTC; CDR3aa: CASSIEGRGGYTF
j_gene: TRBJ1-1; v_gene: TRBV18; d_gene: -; abundance: -; CDR3nt: TGTGCCAGCTCGGGATCCCAGGGCACTGAAGCTTTCTTT; CDR3aa: CASSGSQGTEAFF
j_gene: TRBJ1-5; v_gene: TRBV19; d_gene: -; abundance: -; CDR3nt: TGTGCCAGTAATTCCGGGGTCCTCTTTAATCAGCCCCAGCATTTT; CDR3aa: CASNSGVLFNQPQHF
j_gene: TRBJ2-2; v_gene: TRBV7-2; d_gene: -; abundance: -; CDR3nt: TGTGCCAGCAGACCTCAGAACAGGGATTGGGGCGGGGAGCTGTTTTTT; CDR3aa: CASRPQNRDWGGELFF
j_gene: TRBJ2-1; v_gene: TRBV5-5; d_gene: TRBD2; abundance: -; CDR3nt: TGTGCCAGCAGCCCATCGACTAGCGGAGGGGACAATGAGCAGTTCTTC; CDR3aa: CASSPSTSGGDNEQFF
j_gene: TRBJ2-5; v_gene: TRBV28; d_gene: TRBD1; abundance: -; CDR3nt: TGTGCTACGGGGACAGGCCTCCCACAGTACTTC; CDR3aa: CATGTGLPQYF
j_gene: TRBJ2-1; v_gene: TRBV7-2; d_gene: TRBD1; abundance: -; CDR3nt: TGTGCCAGCAGCCGCGCCGGGACAGGGAGCTACAATGAGCAGTTCTTC; CDR3aa: CASSRAGTGSYNEQFF
j_gene: TRBJ1-5; v_gene: TRBV27; d_gene: -; abundance: -; CDR3nt: TGTGCCAGCAGCCCCGGACAGTCTCATAGCAATCAGCCCCAGCATTTT; CDR3aa: CASSPGQSHSNQPQHF
j_gene: TRBJ2-5; v_gene: TRBV30; d_gene: -; abundance: -; CDR3nt: TGTGCCTGGAGGCCGGGGGGCCATAGAGAGACCCAGTACTTC; CDR3aa: CAWRPGGHRETQYF
j_gene: TRBJ2-5; v_gene: TRBV7-8; d_gene: TRBD2; abundance: -; CDR3nt: TGTGCCAGCAGCCCCGGGAGGGAAGAGACCCAGTACTTC; CDR3aa: CASSPGREETQYF
j_gene: TRBJ2-5; v_gene: TRBV3-1/TRBV3-2; d_gene: TRBD2; abundance: -; CDR3nt: TGTGCCAGCAGCCCACGAGGGTGGGCGGGAGAGGGAGAGACCCAGTACTTC; CDR3aa: CASSPRGWAGEGETQYF
j_gene: TRBJ1-5; v_gene: TRBV5-6; d_gene: TRBD1; abundance: -; CDR3nt: TGTGCCAGCAGCCCCGGGACAGGGGGCAGTAATCAGCCCCAGCATTTT; CDR3aa: CASSPGTGGSNQPQHF
j_gene: TRBJ2-7; v_gene: TRBV27; d_gene: -; abundance: -; CDR3nt: TGTGCCAGCACCCGAAGCGGGCCGCCCTCCTACGAGCAGTACTTC; CDR3aa: CASTRSGPPSYEQYF
j_gene: TRBJ2-4; v_gene: TRBV10-3; d_gene: -; abundance: -; CDR3nt: TGTGCCATCAGTGAGTCGACGGGTGGCGGGGATTCGGACATTCAGTACTTC; CDR3aa: CAISESTGGGDSDIQYF
j_gene: TRBJ2-5; v_gene: TRBV6-2/TRBV6-3; d_gene: TRBD2; abundance: -; CDR3nt: TGTGCCAGCAGTTCCCCCCGCGGGAGGGACAAGACCCAGTACTTC; CDR3aa: CASSSPRGRDKTQYF
j_gene: TRBJ1-1; v_gene: TRBV2; d_gene: -; abundance: once; CDR3nt: TGTGCCAGCACGTTTAACACTGAAGCTTTCTTT; CDR3aa: CASTFNTEAFF